Below, 17 T cell receptor beta chains from the same sample are listed, as sequenced in a study of blood T cell repertoires in COVID-19. TCRdb's table, derived via immunoSEQ multiplex PCR, lists solely in-frame clones and lacks some. The sample shows under 170,000 clones, roughly nine tenths of them seen only once. The specimen was peripheral blood. The receptors derive from a woman between 55 and 75 years old with active or convalescent COVID-19.

The rearrangement uses TRBV10-3 and TRBJ2-7, with a weak D call TRBD2 (5 bases). CDR1 and CDR2 (germline): ENHRY, SYGVKD. This CDR3 has 14 residues. V was trimmed by 6 bases and J by 4 bases, leaving 16 bases between them. The CDR3: CAIRDQRSGYEQYF. CDR3 DNA sequence: TGTGCCATCAGGGATCAGAGGTCGGGATACGAGCAGTACTTC.

DNA of the CDR3: TGTGCCAGCAGCTTAGGGGGGCAGGAAGAGACCCAGTACTTC. Translating gives CASSLGGQEETQYF. This chain uses TRBV7-9 with TRBJ2-5, with TRBD1 as a possible D gene (6 bases). CDR1 and CDR2 (germline): SEHNR, FQNEAQ (reference sequence). V lost 1 base and J lost 3, with 9 bases in between. This CDR3 is 14 amino acids long.

The chain combines TRBV19 with TRBJ2-1, with no clear D. The ends were cut back, 6 bases at V and 10 bases at J, with 10 bases in the middle. The CDR3 is made up of 11 amino acids. Germline V CDR1 and CDR2: LNHDA, SQIVND (reference sequence). CDR3 in amino acids: CASSGFVEQFF. DNA for the CDR3: TGTGCCAGTAGCGGGTTCGTGGAGCAGTTCTTC.

The rearrangement joins TRBV19 to TRBJ2-2; 9 positions match TRBD1. The CDR3 is 14 amino acids. CDR1 LNHDA and CDR2 SQIVND come from the germline V gene (reference sequence). Germline trimming cut 10 bases from V and 5 bases from J; bases unmatched to any gene: 8. The CDR3 sequence: CATRDRGGTGELFF. The CDR3 DNA is TGTGCCACCCGAGACAGGGGGGGAACCGGGGAGCTGTTTTTT.

The genes are TRBV7-2 and TRBJ1-3, with TRBD1 matching over 9 bases. J lost 2 bases, V lost 5 bases, and 4 bases had no gene match. The germline V gene has CDR1 SGHTA and CDR2 FQGNSA. CDR3 length equals 15 residues. DNA for the CDR3: TGTGCCAGCAGCCCTCGACAGGGGGCTGGAAACACCATATATTTT. This translates into CASSPRQGAGNTIYF. The whole variable domain, remainder taken from reference TRBV7-2 and TRBJ1-3, is GAGVSQSPSNKVTEKGKDVELRCDPISGHTALYWYRQSLGQGLEFLIYFQGNSAPDKSGLPSDRFSAERTGGSVSTLTIQRTQQEDSAVYLCASSPRQGAGNTIYFGEGSWLTVV.

The rearrangement links TRBV14 to TRBJ2-5; D not certain. The V end was cut by 7 bases, the J end by 5 bases, with 17 bases between. Germline CDR1 reads SGHDN; CDR2 reads FVKESK. This CDR3 has 14 residues. The CDR3 coding sequence is TGTGCCAGCATCCCAAAGGTCCGCAGGGAGACCCAGTACTTC. This sequence encodes CASIPKVRRETQYF.

V is TRBV30 and J is TRBJ1-5; a weak D match, TRBD1 (5 bases). This CDR3 contains 14 residues. Trimming shortened V by 1 base and J by 2 bases, and 9 bases separated the two germline ends. The germline V gene encodes CDR1 GTSNPN and CDR2 SVGIG (reference sequence). The CDR3 loop reads CAWSGAGRNQPQHF. The CDR3, as DNA: TGTGCCTGGAGTGGGGCAGGGCGCAATCAGCCCCAGCATTTT.

The chain combines TRBV15 with TRBJ2-1; TRBD2 agrees at 9 bases. CDR3 length: 16 amino acids. Germline CDR1 is LNHNV and CDR2 is YYDKDF (reference sequence). V trimming: 0 bases; J trimming: 7 bases; junction bases outside the gene matches: 7. The CDR3 spells CATSRDRAGGKNEQFF. DNA for the CDR3: TGTGCCACCAGCAGAGATCGGGCGGGGGGGAAGAATGAGCAGTTCTTC.

This sequence joins TRBV19 and TRBJ2-3; no definite D call. In germline, CDR1 is LNHDA, CDR2 SQIVND (reference sequence). Trimming left V 4 bases short and J 1 base short, with 6 bases between. This CDR3 is built from 13 residues. Written as DNA, the CDR3 is TGTGCCAGTAGTAGGGCCGGCACAGATACGCAGTATTTT. This gives the protein CASSRAGTDTQYF.

The V call is TRBV4-3, the J call TRBJ2-7; D is unresolved. CDR1 is LGHNA, CDR2 YSLEER, per germline. V was shortened by 1 base and J by 4 bases, with 11 bases between the two germline ends. The CDR3 runs 14 residues. The CDR3 nucleotides are TGCGCCAGCAGCCAAGGGTATAGTAAGTACGAGCAGTACTTC. It translates to CASSQGYSKYEQYF.

CDR3 region: CAIRLDEGRETQYF. The CDR3 DNA follows: TGTGCCATCAGACTAGACGAGGGGAGGGAGACCCAGTACTTC. The rearrangement links TRBV10-3 to TRBJ2-5, with D perhaps TRBD2 (6 bases). V was cut by 6 bases and J by 5 bases, with 16 bases left in between. CDR1 is ENHRY and CDR2 is SYGVKD in the germline V gene. The length of the CDR3 is 14 residues.

This chain uses TRBV12-3 or TRBV12-4 with TRBJ1-1; no definite D call. With 6 bases removed from V and 0 bases from J, the gap between germline ends came to 5 bases. This CDR3 region has 12 residues. Written as DNA, the CDR3 is TGTGCCAGCAGGAGGATGAACACTGAAGCTTTCTTT. Translating it yields CASRRMNTEAFF.

The J gene is TRBJ2-1, the V gene TRBV5-1, with a weak D call TRBD1 (6 bases). The V and J ends lost 4 bases and 8 bases respectively, with 22 bases between them. This CDR3 contains 16 residues. Germline loops: CDR1 SGHRS, CDR2 YFSETQ. CDR3 nucleotide sequence: TGCGCCAGCAGCCAGGCTTGGGGGACCTCAGGGGATGAGCAGTTCTTC. As protein: CASSQAWGTSGDEQFF.

This rearrangement joins TRBV19 to TRBJ2-2; no definite D call. The V and J ends lost 3 bases and 3 bases respectively, with 8 bases between them. The CDR3 contains 14 residues. Germline V CDR1 and CDR2: LNHDA, SQIVND (reference sequence). The CDR3 DNA reads as TGTGCCAGTAGTATCCCCGTATACACCGGGGAGCTGTTTTTT. Its translation: CASSIPVYTGELFF.

The chain uses TRBV24-1 and TRBJ2-1; 7 nucleotides line up with TRBD1. V trimming: 7 bases; J trimming: 4 bases; junction bases outside the gene matches: 3. The CDR3 covers 13 residues. The germline V gene has CDR1 KGHDR and CDR2 SFDVKD. The CDR3 reads CATSRDSYNEQFF. In DNA, the CDR3 is TGTGCCACCAGCCGGGACAGTTACAATGAGCAGTTCTTC.

The rearrangement joins TRBV2 to TRBJ2-1, with 9 bases fitting TRBD2. The J segment lost 6 bases and the V segment lost 7 bases, leaving 7 bases of the junction unmatched. CDR3 length equals 14 residues. Germline-derived CDR1 and CDR2 are SNHLY and FYNNEI. The CDR3 loop reads CASMASGVINEQFF. Written as DNA, the CDR3 is TGTGCCAGCATGGCTAGCGGGGTTATCAATGAGCAGTTCTTC.

The chain carries TRBV5-5 and TRBJ2-7, with 11 bases fitting TRBD1. This CDR3 has 13 amino acids. From germline, CDR1 is SGHKS and CDR2 YYEKEE (reference sequence). The trim removed 4 bases at V and 6 bases at J, leaving 3 bases unmatched. As DNA, the CDR3 is TGTGCCAGCAGCCGGGACAGGGGGAGCGAGCAGTACTTC. Its protein is CASSRDRGSEQYF. Drawing the rest from reference TRBV5-5 and TRBJ2-7, the complete variable domain is DAGVTQSPTHLIKTRGQQVTLRCSPISGHKSVSWYQQVLGQGPQFIFQYYEKEERGRGNFPDRFSARQFPNYSSELNVNALLLGDSALYLCASSRDRGSEQYFGPGTRLTVT.